A selection of T cell receptor beta chains follows, all from one sample in a study of T cell changes during pregnancy in multiple sclerosis. Libraries were prepared by immunoSEQ multiplex PCR; TCRdb keeps only in-frame clonotypes and omits some of them. The sample has about 130,000 clones, about 96% seen once. The sequencing used peripheral blood, collected after pregnancy. These receptors came from a female donor with multiple sclerosis, enrolled in a pregnancy study. Each CDR3 is given with its conserved first and last residue. The D gene is left open where the match is weak. Rows give clone size only sometimes, using once, few, many, or a class for an expanded clone.

V gene: TRBV10-3; clone size: -; D gene: TRBD1; J gene: TRBJ1-5; CDR3 protein: CAISENRGLNQPQHF; CDR3 DNA: TGTGCCATCAGTGAAAACAGGGGGCTCAATCAGCCCCAGCATTTT
V gene: TRBV2; clone size: few; D gene: TRBD1; J gene: TRBJ1-1; CDR3 protein: CASDQSGQGASEAFF; CDR3 DNA: TGTGCCAGCGACCAATCGGGACAGGGGGCCTCTGAAGCTTTCTTT
V gene: TRBV7-3; clone size: -; D gene: TRBD2; J gene: TRBJ2-3; CDR3 protein: CASSSGLVADTQYF; CDR3 DNA: TGTGCCAGCAGCTCCGGACTAGTCGCAGATACGCAGTATTTT
V gene: TRBV6-6; clone size: -; D gene: TRBD1; J gene: TRBJ1-2; CDR3 protein: CASSLDRDYGYTF; CDR3 DNA: TGTGCCAGCAGTCTCGACAGGGACTATGGCTACACCTTC
V gene: TRBV18; clone size: -; D gene: -; J gene: TRBJ1-1; CDR3 protein: CASSPDRQGWIMNTEAFF; CDR3 DNA: TGTGCCAGCTCACCGGATAGGCAGGGCTGGATTATGAACACTGAAGCTTTCTTT
V gene: TRBV9; clone size: -; D gene: -; J gene: TRBJ2-6; CDR3 protein: CASSVGSSGANVLTF; CDR3 DNA: TGTGCCAGCAGCGTGGGGAGCTCTGGGGCCAACGTCCTGACTTTC
V gene: TRBV9; clone size: few; D gene: TRBD1; J gene: TRBJ1-1; CDR3 protein: CASSAGQPGTMNTEAFF; CDR3 DNA: TGTGCCAGCAGCGCGGGACAGCCAGGCACTATGAACACTGAAGCTTTCTTT
V gene: TRBV18; clone size: -; D gene: TRBD1; J gene: TRBJ2-1; CDR3 protein: CASSPRGQGGNEQFF; CDR3 DNA: TGTGCCAGCTCACCTCGAGGACAGGGGGGCAATGAGCAGTTCTTC
V gene: TRBV7-3; clone size: -; D gene: TRBD2; J gene: TRBJ2-3; CDR3 protein: CASSLSGLAGVQDTQYF; CDR3 DNA: TGTGCCAGCAGCTTATCGGGACTAGCGGGAGTACAAGATACGCAGTATTTT
V gene: TRBV6-4; clone size: -; D gene: -; J gene: TRBJ2-1; CDR3 protein: CASSRELNSYNEQFF; CDR3 DNA: TGTGCCAGCAGTCGGGAGTTGAACTCCTACAATGAGCAGTTCTTC
V gene: TRBV5-1; clone size: -; D gene: -; J gene: TRBJ2-7; CDR3 protein: CASSRESYEQYF; CDR3 DNA: TGCGCCAGCAGCCGGGAATCCTACGAGCAGTACTTC
V gene: TRBV5-6; clone size: -; D gene: TRBD2; J gene: TRBJ2-1; CDR3 protein: CASSLVTAGPYNEQFF; CDR3 DNA: TGTGCCAGCAGCTTGGTTACAGCGGGACCCTACAATGAGCAGTTCTTC
V gene: TRBV10-2; clone size: -; D gene: TRBD1; J gene: TRBJ2-7; CDR3 protein: CASRGQGVDGEQYF; CDR3 DNA: TGCGCCAGCAGGGGACAGGGGGTTGATGGCGAGCAGTACTTC
V gene: TRBV6-4; clone size: -; D gene: TRBD2; J gene: TRBJ2-1; CDR3 protein: CASSGAAGANNEQFF; CDR3 DNA: TGTGCCAGCAGTGGAGCGGCGGGAGCTAACAATGAGCAGTTCTTC
V gene: TRBV28; clone size: -; D gene: -; J gene: TRBJ1-4; CDR3 protein: CASSFAWAAQGFGKLFF; CDR3 DNA: TGTGCCAGCAGTTTTGCGTGGGCTGCCCAGGGGTTTGGAAAACTGTTTTTT
V gene: TRBV9; clone size: once; D gene: TRBD2; J gene: TRBJ2-2; CDR3 protein: CASSVLAGGVGELFF; CDR3 DNA: TGTGCCAGCAGCGTACTAGCGGGAGGGGTCGGGGAGCTGTTTTTT
V gene: TRBV19; clone size: -; D gene: TRBD1; J gene: TRBJ1-5; CDR3 protein: CASSIETGGYQPQHF; CDR3 DNA: TGTGCCAGTAGTATAGAGACAGGGGGTTATCAGCCCCAGCATTTT
V gene: TRBV11-2; clone size: -; D gene: TRBD1; J gene: TRBJ1-6; CDR3 protein: CASSLYEGQGRSPLHF; CDR3 DNA: TGTGCCAGCAGCTTATACGAAGGACAGGGTCGGTCACCCCTCCACTTT
V gene: TRBV27; clone size: -; D gene: -; J gene: TRBJ1-5; CDR3 protein: CASRSREGNQPQHF; CDR3 DNA: TGTGCCAGCAGAAGCAGGGAGGGCAATCAGCCCCAGCATTTT
V gene: TRBV18; clone size: -; D gene: -; J gene: TRBJ1-1; CDR3 protein: CASCPGVGFISEAFF; CDR3 DNA: TGTGCCAGCTGCCCAGGGGTAGGGTTTATCTCTGAAGCTTTCTTT
V gene: TRBV11-3; clone size: -; D gene: TRBD1; J gene: TRBJ2-1; CDR3 protein: CASSRGTGDEDEQFF; CDR3 DNA: TGTGCCAGCAGCCGAGGGACAGGGGATGAGGATGAGCAGTTCTTC
V gene: TRBV5-1; clone size: -; D gene: TRBD1; J gene: TRBJ2-5; CDR3 protein: CASSATGYQETQYF; CDR3 DNA: TGCGCCAGCAGCGCGACAGGGTACCAAGAGACCCAGTACTTC
V gene: TRBV27; clone size: once; D gene: -; J gene: TRBJ2-3; CDR3 protein: CASSQDFDLTDTQYF; CDR3 DNA: TGTGCCAGCAGTCAGGACTTCGACCTCACAGATACGCAGTATTTT
V gene: TRBV5-1; clone size: -; D gene: TRBD1; J gene: TRBJ2-5; CDR3 protein: CASSLGDRGRETQYF; CDR3 DNA: TGCGCCAGCAGCTTGGGGGACAGGGGCCGAGAGACCCAGTACTTC
V gene: TRBV10-3; clone size: -; D gene: -; J gene: TRBJ2-1; CDR3 protein: CAISPGLSYNEQFF; CDR3 DNA: TGTGCCATCAGTCCGGGACTCTCCTACAATGAGCAGTTCTTC
V gene: TRBV2; clone size: -; D gene: -; J gene: TRBJ2-5; CDR3 protein: CASRTGQLETQYF; CDR3 DNA: TGTGCCAGCAGAACAGGACAGCTAGAGACCCAGTACTTC
V gene: TRBV28; clone size: -; D gene: -; J gene: TRBJ1-5; CDR3 protein: CASSLRGGVVQPQHF; CDR3 DNA: TGTGCCAGCAGTTTAAGGGGGGGCGTCGTTCAGCCCCAGCATTTT
V gene: TRBV29-1; clone size: -; D gene: -; J gene: TRBJ2-5; CDR3 protein: CSVPGGETQYF; CDR3 DNA: TGCAGCGTCCCCGGGGGAGAGACCCAGTACTTC
V gene: TRBV30; clone size: -; D gene: -; J gene: TRBJ2-6; CDR3 protein: CAWSLGQPSGANVLTF; CDR3 DNA: TGTGCCTGGAGTCTCGGACAGCCCTCTGGGGCCAACGTCCTGACTTTC